Each of the 18 T cell receptor beta chains below was sequenced from the same sample in a study of molecular identifiers for immune sequencing clone quantification. TCRdb passed the PCR reads through MiXCR, listing each CDR3 protein once. The sample contains about 320,000 distinct CDR3 sequences, roughly 23% of which appear only once. Sequencing was done on a sample of naive CD8+ T cells from blood, with Jurkat cell RNA spiked in. Subset: FACS-sorted CD8+CD4-CCR7+CD45RA+ naive T cells. All receptors come from a human donor in good health. Some libraries in this study had Jurkat cell RNA spiked in.

As for this clonotype: A much larger clonotype is one base distant, so this may be a read error. The chain combines TRBV28 with TRBJ2-1; D gene ambiguous. V was cut by 11 bases and J by 15 bases, with 26 bases left in between. This CDR3 has 13 amino acids. Germline V gives CDR1 MDHEN, CDR2 SYDVKM. CDR3 DNA sequence: TGTGCCGGCACGACGATGGTACATCACTGGCGGTTCTTC. Translating gives CAGTTMVHHWRFF.

At least ten counts were recorded for this clonotype. The J gene is TRBJ2-3, the V gene TRBV19; 7 positions agree with TRBD1. CDR1 and CDR2 (germline): LNHDA, SQIVND (reference sequence). The CDR3 is made up of 14 amino acids. Unmatched junction bases numbered 6, after V lost 3 bases and J lost 6 bases. For the CDR3, the DNA is TGTGCCAGTAGTATTCCACAGGACAGGGATACGCAGTATTTT. Translation gives CASSIPQDRDTQYF.

Points on this clonotype: A read error may be the cause here, since a much bigger clone is one base away. This chain joins TRBV28 and TRBJ2-5, with D possibly called TRBD1 or TRBD2 (5 bases each). The CDR3 has 15 residues. Germline CDR1 and CDR2: MDHEN and SYDVKM. The DNA for the CDR3 is TGTGCCAGCAGTTTCCGAGGGGTGACAGAAGAGACCCAGTGCTTC. Its protein product is CASSFRGVTEETQCF. Variable domain in full (rest from reference TRBV28 and TRBJ2-5): DVKVTQSSRYLVKRTGEKVFLECVQDMDHENMFWYRQDPGLGLRLIYFSYDVKMKEKGDIPEGYSVSREKKERFSLILESASTNQTSMYLCASSFRGVTEETQCFGPGTRLLVL.

This clonotype was counted at least ten times. V and J are TRBV4-3 and TRBJ2-5, with D maybe TRBD1 (5 bases). V dropped 0 bases and J dropped 7 bases, with 6 bases sitting between them. Germline CDR1 and CDR2: LGHNA and YSLEER. The CDR3 totals 12 residues. CDR3: CASSQDQGTQYF. The CDR3 DNA reads TGCGCCAGCAGCCAAGATCAGGGGACCCAGTACTTC.

In its sample, this clonotype was seen many times. The J gene is TRBJ1-5, the V gene TRBV4-3, with TRBD1 matching 7 bases. This CDR3 is 17 amino acids long. With V trimmed by 0 bases and J by 6 bases, 11 bases remained unmatched. The V gene's germline CDR1 is LGHNA and CDR2 YSLEER. The CDR3 nucleotides read TGCGCCAGCAGCCAAGATTGGCCTGAGGGGGCGGGTCAGCCCCAGCATTTT. Translated: CASSQDWPEGAGQPQHF.

This clonotype has ten or more counts. This sequence joins TRBV14 and TRBJ1-5; a possible D gene is TRBD1 (6 bases). Germline lookup yields CDR1 SGHDN and CDR2 FVKESK. CDR3 length: 18 residues. Between the trimmed V and J ends, which lost 2 bases and 0 bases, there was a span of 17 bases. CDR3 loop: CASSQRPQGYNSNQPQHF. In DNA, the CDR3 is TGTGCCAGCAGCCAACGGCCGCAGGGGTACAATAGCAATCAGCCCCAGCATTTT.

CDR3 in DNA: TGTGCCAGCAGTTTGTGGGTTTACGAGCAGTACTTC. Translated: CASSLWVYEQYF. The chain has TRBV12-3 or TRBV12-4 and TRBJ2-7; D gene uncertain. V gave up 3 bases and J gave up 4 bases, with 7 bases separating them. The CDR3 consists of 12 residues.

This clonotype occurred many times. The chain is built from TRBV9 and TRBJ2-5; weak D call: TRBD2 (6 bases). The CDR3 has 15 residues. V shed 0 bases and J shed 6 bases, with 15 bases lying between them. CDR1 is SGDLS, CDR2 YYNGEE, per germline. CDR3 residues: CASSVEAGTGQTQYF. The CDR3 nucleotides are TGTGCCAGCAGCGTAGAGGCCGGGACTGGGCAGACCCAGTACTTC.

In regard to this clonotype: A clone one base away is much larger, so this may be a read error. V gene TRBV30 combines with J gene TRBJ2-5, with D unresolved. This CDR3 comprises 13 residues. The V gene's germline CDR1 is GTSNPN and CDR2 SVGIG (reference sequence). The CDR3 protein is CAWSELGQETLYF. CDR3 bases: TGTGCCTGGAGTGAGTTAGGCCAAGAGACCCTGTACTTC.

This clonotype was detected many times. The rearrangement joins TRBV2 to TRBJ1-1, with D possibly being TRBD1 (5 bases). The CDR3 spans 13 residues. Trimming cost V 3 bases and J 0 bases, with 5 bases left between them. Per the germline V gene, CDR1 is SNHLY and CDR2 is FYNNEI. CDR3 sequence (DNA): TGTGCCAGCAGTGAGGGGGTGAACACTGAAGCTTTCTTT. Translated, it gives CASSEGVNTEAFF.

Comments on this clonotype: Just one base apart from a much larger clone, this may be a read error. The missing conserved phenylalanine or tryptophan at the end of this CDR3 makes a read error likely. V gene TRBV29-1 combines with J gene TRBJ2-7; TRBD1 agrees at 10 bases. Germline V lookup: CDR1 SQVTM, CDR2 ANQGSEA. The CDR3 sequence is 16 residues long. V gave up 1 base and J gave up 7 bases; unmatched junction bases: 13. The CDR3 reads CSVEGHWTGGLGEQYS. CDR3 bases: TGCAGCGTTGAAGGGCACTGGACAGGGGGTTTAGGGGAGCAGTACTCC.

This clonotype was found many times. The gene calls are TRBV30 and TRBJ2-2; the D is unclear. The V end lost 2 bases, the J end lost 1 base, and 8 bases lay between the germline ends. The CDR3 loop spans 14 amino acids. Germline V gene data show CDR1 as GTSNPN and CDR2 as SVGIG (reference sequence). CDR3: CAWSPTMNTGELFF. CDR3 bases: TGTGCCTGGAGTCCGACAATGAACACCGGGGAGCTGTTTTTT.

The chain links TRBV30 to TRBJ2-7; D is unclear. Germline V CDR1 and CDR2: GTSNPN, SVGIG (reference sequence). Trimming took 1 base from V and 2 from J, leaving 6 bases between them. The CDR3 spans 12 residues. The CDR3 nucleotides read TGTGCCTGGAGTGAGGGTCCCTACGAGCAGTACTTC. This sequence encodes CAWSEGPYEQYF.

The table lists this clonotype with many counts. The chain joins TRBV9 to TRBJ2-7, with D tentatively TRBD1 (5 bases). V was cut by 2 bases and J by 4 bases, with 13 bases left in between. The CDR3 covers 14 residues. Germline V gene lookup returns CDR1 SGDLS and CDR2 YYNGEE. The CDR3 nucleotides are TGTGCCAGCAGCGTCGACAGCCTAATGTACGAGCAGTACTTC. It is translated as CASSVDSLMYEQYF.

As for this clonotype: A read error may explain this, as a much larger clone is one base away. This CDR3 is CACSLVQGAKNIQYF. CDR3 DNA sequence: TGTGCCTGCAGCTTAGTTCAGGGAGCCAAAAACATTCAGTACTTC. The chain couples TRBV7-9 to TRBJ2-4, with D perhaps TRBD1 (5 bases). Looked up from germline, CDR1 is SEHNR and CDR2 is FQNEAQ (reference sequence). CDR3 length: 15 amino acids.

This clonotype was found many times. The V call is TRBV2, the J call TRBJ1-2; D is possibly TRBD1 (5 bases). Germline lookup yields CDR1 SNHLY and CDR2 FYNNEI. V was clipped by 1 base and J by 8 bases, with 17 bases between them. The CDR3 consists of 15 residues. The CDR3 DNA follows: TGTGCCAGCAGTGAAGGGGGCTTTCGGAGGGAGGGCTACACCTTC. Its protein is CASSEGGFRREGYTF.

This clonotype was recorded many times. The genes are TRBV9 and TRBJ2-5; 10 positions agree with TRBD2. J was trimmed by 1 base and V by 6 bases; bases with no gene match: 6. The CDR3 extends over 15 amino acids. In germline, CDR1 is SGDLS, CDR2 YYNGEE. The CDR3 bases are TGTGCCAGCACCTATAGCGGGGGGCCCCAAGAGACCCAGTACTTC. It is translated as CASTYSGGPQETQYF.

This clonotype has at least ten counts. The chain is built from TRBV29-1 and TRBJ2-7; D tentatively reads TRBD1 or TRBD2 (5 bases each). Per germline, CDR1 SQVTM and CDR2 ANQGSEA. This CDR3 spans 11 amino acids. Deletions cut 4 bases from V and 4 bases from J, with 8 bases between. For the CDR3, the DNA is TGCAGCGTTGGGGACGGTTACGAGCAGTACTTC. It codes for CSVGDGYEQYF.